Following are 28 T cell receptor beta chains from one sample sequenced in a study of cytomegalovirus exposure and HLA in healthy donors. Sequencing used immunoSEQ multiplex PCR; TCRdb keeps in-frame clones, though not all of them. The sample lists 130,000 to 150,000 clones; just over 85% were seen once. Input material: PBMCs. The source of these receptors is a woman younger than 30 in good health and CMV-seropositive.

The chain recombines TRBV5-1 with TRBJ1-3, with 7 nucleotides matching TRBD1. V gave up 4 bases and J gave up 4 bases; unmatched junction bases: 8. The CDR3 runs to 15 residues. Germline V CDR1 and CDR2: SGHRS, YFSETQ. The CDR3 DNA sequence: TGCGCCAGCAGCACGCCGACAGGGCCCGGAAACACCATATATTTT. The encoded protein is CASSTPTGPGNTIYF.

The chain couples TRBV7-8 to TRBJ2-3, with 11 bases matching TRBD1. The CDR3 has 15 amino acids. With V trimmed by 3 bases and J by 6 bases, 5 bases remained unmatched. CDR1 is SGHVS, CDR2 FQNEAQ, per germline. The CDR3 sequence is CASSLRTGGIDTQYF. CDR3 in DNA: TGTGCCAGCAGCTTGCGGACAGGGGGCATCGATACGCAGTATTTT.

This clone was observed a handful of times. This chain connects TRBV27 to TRBJ2-7; possible D gene TRBD1, 5 bases. The CDR3 is made up of 13 amino acids. Germline loops: CDR1 MNHEY, CDR2 SMNVEV (reference sequence). Trimming cost V 3 bases and J 1 base, with 7 bases left between them. This CDR3 is CASSLRQSYEQYF. As DNA, the CDR3 is TGTGCCAGCAGTTTGAGACAGTCCTACGAGCAGTACTTC.

V gene TRBV28 combines with J gene TRBJ2-3; D remains ambiguous. Germline CDR1 and CDR2: MDHEN and SYDVKM. The CDR3 sequence is 13 residues long. V was pared by 2 bases and J by 3 bases, with 6 bases between. The CDR3 DNA is TGTGCCAGCAGTTTAGTCAGTACAGATACGCAGTATTTT. Its translation: CASSLVSTDTQYF.

The rearrangement uses TRBV7-8 and TRBJ2-7; 7 positions match TRBD2. V lost 4 bases, J lost 0 bases, and 12 bases stayed unmatched. The CDR3 is 17 residues long. Germline V gives CDR1 SGHVS, CDR2 FQNEAQ. CDR3 DNA sequence: TGTGCCAGCAGCTCAGGGCCCCTTACTAGCGCCTCCTACGAGCAGTACTTC. Residues: CASSSGPLTSASYEQYF.

This clone was detected once. This sequence joins TRBV5-1 and TRBJ2-7, with D possibly matching TRBD2 (6 bases). Trimming stripped 4 bases from V and 6 bases from J, with 20 bases between. Germline V gene lookup returns CDR1 SGHRS and CDR2 YFSETQ. This CDR3 comprises 15 residues. The DNA for the CDR3 is TGCGCCAGCAGCCCACTGGTCGGGGGAATGTTCGAGCAGTACTTC. Translated: CASSPLVGGMFEQYF.

V and J are TRBV6-4 and TRBJ2-1; 11 bases are a match to TRBD1. Germline lookup yields CDR1 MRHNA and CDR2 SNTAGT. The V segment lost 10 bases and the J segment 7 bases; nucleotides outside the gene matches: 3. This CDR3 contains 12 residues. Written as DNA, the CDR3 is TGTGCCACCCGGGACAGGGGGAATGAGCAGTTCTTC. Its protein is CATRDRGNEQFF.

V and J are TRBV2 and TRBJ2-3, with TRBD1 identical over 7 bases. V trimming: 2 bases; J trimming: 4 bases; junction bases outside the gene matches: 6. CDR3 length equals 15 residues. CDR1 and CDR2 (germline): SNHLY, FYNNEI. CDR3 protein: CASSESAQGADTQYF. CDR3 DNA: TGTGCCAGCAGTGAATCTGCCCAGGGGGCAGATACGCAGTATTTT.

J is TRBJ1-2 and V is TRBV2, with D unresolved. The V gene lost 4 bases and the J gene lost 5 bases, with 11 bases spanning the gap. The CDR3 is 13 amino acids. Germline-derived CDR1 and CDR2 are SNHLY and FYNNEI. DNA of the CDR3: TGTGCCAGCAGTGGCACCGGGAAATATGGCTACACCTTC. It translates to CASSGTGKYGYTF. Supplemented by reference TRBV2 and TRBJ1-2, the full variable domain reads EPEVTQTPSHQVTQMGQEVILRCVPISNHLYFYWYRQILGQKVEFLVSFYNNEISEKSEIFDDQFSVERPDGSNFTLKIRSTKLEDSAMYFCASSGTGKYGYTFGSGTRLTVV.

The chain joins TRBV2 to TRBJ1-1; the match to TRBD1 covers 7 bases. The germline gives CDR1 SNHLY, CDR2 FYNNEI. This CDR3 is 12 amino acids long. V trimming: 10 bases; J trimming: 1 base; junction bases outside the gene matches: 3. The CDR3 loop reads CATRGGNTEAFF. CDR3 bases: TGTGCCACCAGGGGGGGGAACACTGAAGCTTTCTTT.

The CDR3 reads CASSQTPRGQPQHF. The DNA for the CDR3 is TGTGCCAGCAGCCAGACACCCAGAGGGCAGCCCCAGCATTTT. The gene calls are TRBV4-2 and TRBJ1-5; D gene ambiguous. V lost 3 bases and J lost 7, with 13 bases in between. CDR1 is LGHNA, CDR2 YNFKEQ, per germline. The CDR3 extends over 14 amino acids.

This chain links TRBV9 with TRBJ2-1; a possible D gene is TRBD1 (6 bases). Trimming left V 0 bases short and J 3 bases short, with 16 bases between. Germline V CDR1 and CDR2: SGDLS, YYNGEE. The CDR3 loop spans 17 amino acids. The CDR3 nucleotides are TGTGCCAGCAGCGTAGTAGGGGGATATGGTATCTACAATGAGCAGTTCTTC. Translating gives CASSVVGGYGIYNEQFF. Full variable domain (outside the CDR3, taken from reference TRBV9 and TRBJ2-1): DSGVTQTPKHLITATGQRVTLRCSPRSGDLSVYWYQQSLDQGLQFLIQYYNGEERAKGNILERFSAQQFPDLHSELNLSSLELGDSALYFCASSVVGGYGIYNEQFFGPGTRLTVL.

The V call is TRBV6-1, the J call TRBJ1-5; D is undetermined. The CDR3 extends over 13 amino acids. With 9 bases removed from V and 9 bases from J, the gap between germline ends came to 18 bases. Looked up from germline, CDR1 is MNHNS and CDR2 is SASEGT. DNA of the CDR3: TGTGCCAGTTCTTTGAGGGCCCTCGGGCCCCAGCATTTT. Amino acid sequence: CASSLRALGPQHF.

The V call is TRBV5-1, the J call TRBJ2-7, with 7 bases lining up with TRBD2. V shed 1 base and J 7 bases; nucleotides not matched to a gene: 11. Germline V gene lookup returns CDR1 SGHRS and CDR2 YFSETQ. The CDR3 length is 15 residues. In DNA, the CDR3 is TGCGCCAGCAGCTTGAGTCAGGGAGGGGTGAGGGAGCAGTACTTC. This sequence encodes CASSLSQGGVREQYF.

The chain combines TRBV5-6 with TRBJ2-4; 7 bases align to TRBD1. From germline, CDR1 is SGHDT and CDR2 YYEEEE. The CDR3 covers 15 residues. V gave up 4 bases and J gave up 7 bases; unmatched junction bases: 11. The CDR3 DNA reads TGTGCCAGCAGCCGACCGGGACAGAATTTCAACATTCAGTACTTC. Amino acid sequence: CASSRPGQNFNIQYF.

The chain is built from TRBV4-2 and TRBJ1-5; D is undetermined. Germline V CDR1 and CDR2: LGHNA, YNFKEQ. The CDR3 is made up of 13 amino acids. The V end was cut by 0 bases, the J end by 8 bases, with 8 bases between. The CDR3, as DNA: TGTGCCAGCAGCCAAGATGCGAGGGAGCCCCAGCATTTT. Amino acid sequence: CASSQDAREPQHF.

This chain uses TRBV7-9 with TRBJ2-1, with 12 bases identical to TRBD1. Germline V CDR1 and CDR2: SEHNR, FQNEAQ (reference sequence). The CDR3 is made up of 19 amino acids. J lost 3 bases, V lost 5 bases, and 14 bases had no gene match. DNA of the CDR3: TGTGCCAGCAGCCATGACCCGGGGACAGGGGGCCCATTCTACAATGAGCAGTTCTTC. As protein: CASSHDPGTGGPFYNEQFF.

The chain links TRBV4-1 to TRBJ1-1; possibly TRBD1 for D (6 bases). Germline CDR1 is MGHRA and CDR2 is YSYEKL. This CDR3 spans 15 amino acids. Trimming removed 0 bases at V and 1 base at J, with 9 bases between. CDR3 DNA sequence: TGCGCCAGCAGCCAAGAAAACAGGGAGAACACTGAAGCTTTCTTT. This translates into CASSQENRENTEAFF.

The chain combines TRBV6-6 with TRBJ1-1; D gene unclear. CDR1 is MNHNY, CDR2 SVGAGI, per germline (reference sequence). V lost 5 bases to trimming and J lost 0 bases, with 13 bases between them. The CDR3 totals 15 residues. The CDR3 DNA is TGTGCCAGCAGTAGTTGGGCCGAGATGAACACTGAAGCTTTCTTT. Its translation: CASSSWAEMNTEAFF.

The chain combines TRBV9 with TRBJ1-2; perhaps TRBD1 as D (6 bases). This CDR3 contains 18 residues. In germline, CDR1 is SGDLS, CDR2 YYNGEE. Deletions cut 3 bases from V and 5 bases from J, with 26 bases between. The CDR3 sequence: CASSGREGHADFFYGYTF. The CDR3 coding sequence is TGTGCCAGCAGCGGAAGGGAGGGACACGCGGATTTCTTTTATGGCTACACCTTC.

This rearrangement joins TRBV6-1 to TRBJ2-7, with a weak D call TRBD2 (5 bases). Germline CDR1 is MNHNS and CDR2 is SASEGT. With 4 bases removed from V and 3 bases from J, the gap between germline ends came to 10 bases. The CDR3 sequence is 13 residues long. The CDR3 nucleotides read TGTGCCAGCAGTGTGAATCGGGGCTACGAGCAGTACTTC. It encodes CASSVNRGYEQYF.

The chain uses TRBV7-2 and TRBJ2-1; 10 nucleotides agree with TRBD2. CDR1 and CDR2 (germline): SGHTA, FQGNSA. Losses at the gene ends were 4 bases for V and 5 bases for J; bases not matched to a gene: 8. The CDR3 length is 16 residues. CDR3 sequence: CASSSGLAGVHNEQFF. CDR3 in DNA: TGTGCCAGCAGCTCCGGGCTAGCGGGGGTACACAATGAGCAGTTCTTC.

The CDR3 here is CASSEIRDSLLSWPQHF. The CDR3 bases are TGTGCCAGCAGTGAAATAAGGGACAGTTTATTAAGTTGGCCCCAGCATTTT. The rearrangement links TRBV6-1 to TRBJ1-5, with 7 bases lining up with TRBD1. The V gene end was trimmed by 2 bases and the J gene end by 9 bases; junction bases not matched to a gene: 16. The CDR3 extends over 17 amino acids. The germline CDR1 and CDR2 sequences are MNHNS and SASEGT.

The chain uses TRBV6-6 and TRBJ1-6; D is possibly TRBD1 (6 bases). The CDR3 consists of 14 residues. V dropped 7 bases and J dropped 4 bases, with 11 bases sitting between them. Germline CDR1 and CDR2: MNHNY and SVGAGI (reference sequence). The CDR3 region is CASMPDRYNSPLHF. CDR3 sequence (DNA): TGTGCCAGCATGCCGGACAGATATAATTCACCCCTCCACTTT.

The V call is TRBV11-1, the J call TRBJ1-2; 9 bases agree with TRBD1. With 1 base clipped from V and 5 bases from J, the junction kept 8 bases outside the gene matches. This CDR3 has 16 amino acids. CDR1 is SGHAT, CDR2 FQDESV, per germline (reference sequence). The CDR3 DNA is TGTGCCAGCAGCTTAGTGGCTTCCGGGACAGGGTATGGCTACACCTTC. Its translation is CASSLVASGTGYGYTF.

This chain uses TRBV7-8 with TRBJ1-4, with no clear D. CDR3 size: 12 residues. The germline V and J ends were trimmed by 6 bases and 8 bases, with 10 bases remaining between them. Germline lookup yields CDR1 SGHVS and CDR2 FQNEAQ. CDR3 DNA sequence: TGTGCCAGCAGGGCAGTGGAGGAAAAACTGTTTTTT. It codes for CASRAVEEKLFF.

V usage is TRBV6-1 and J usage is TRBJ1-1; no definite D call. V lost 0 bases, J lost 10 bases, and 9 bases lay in between. The CDR3 is 12 residues long. Germline-derived CDR1 and CDR2 are MNHNS and SASEGT. For the CDR3, the DNA is TGTGCCAGCAGTGAAGCCACGAGTCGAGCTTTCTTT. Amino acid sequence: CASSEATSRAFF.

The chain recombines TRBV28 with TRBJ1-4; D is possibly TRBD1 (5 bases). This CDR3 contains 12 residues. Germline CDR1 reads MDHEN; CDR2 reads SYDVKM. Trimming took off 9 bases at V and 5 bases at J, with 10 bases between the two ends. CDR3 bases: TGTGCCAGTAGACAGATCAATGAAAAACTGTTTTTT. Amino acid sequence: CASRQINEKLFF. Drawing the rest from reference TRBV28 and TRBJ1-4, the complete variable domain is DVKVTQSSRYLVKRTGEKVFLECVQDMDHENMFWYRQDPGLGLRLIYFSYDVKMKEKGDIPEGYSVSREKKERFSLILESASTNQTSMYLCASRQINEKLFFGSGTQLSVL.